The clone carrying this TCR beta chain was recorded only once. Its antigen remains unidentified. The junction and the germline gene differ at one end; a read error may be behind it. There are 17 residues in the CDR3. Germline-derived CDR1 and CDR2 are MNHNY and SVGAGI (reference sequence). The sample belongs to a study of tumor and adjacent non-tumor tissue in lung cancer. RNA was extracted from bulk tissue without any cell sorting. More than 3 cm separated this lung sample from the edge of the tumor. Points from the study as a whole: Patients with more diverse tumor TCRs had worse survival. TCR diversity was significantly greater in tumor than normal lung tissue.

Three rounds of nested PCR, following a modified ARM-PCR protocol, produced the TCRbeta library. TCRdb redid the calling of the multiplex PCR reads with MiXCR, one entry per CDR3 protein. The sample carries around 50,000 distinct CDR3 sequences, 64% recorded once. The sequence came from a woman aged 70-85 years with non-small cell lung cancer. This chain connects TRBV6-6 to TRBJ2-1; 9 nucleotides match TRBD2. Sequencing input: distant non-tumor lung tissue. The CDR3 loop reads CASSSASGKESYDEQFF. The CDR3 DNA follows: TGTGCCAGCAGTTCGGCTAGCGGGAAGGAATCCTACGATGAGCAGTTCTTC.